The 27 T cell receptor beta chains below come from one sample, sequenced in a study of radiotherapy plus CTLA-4 blockade in lung cancer (dated by TCRdb to the late 2010s). The library was obtained by the immunoSEQ multiplex PCR assay. This is the immuneACCESS table as TCRdb keeps it, with only in-frame sequences that have V and J called. A part of the clones is gone; compared with another copy, unresolved V genes explain less than half, and the rest is unexplained. The sample yields tens of thousands of clones; approximately 70% were counted once. The top ten clonotypes cover around 8.9% of the sample. Sequenced material: peripheral blood, taken from a patient treated with radiotherapy plus ipilimumab. The receptor set was obtained from a human donor with non-small cell lung cancer who had stable disease on radiotherapy plus ipilimumab.

The rearrangement links TRBV5-5 to TRBJ2-7, with 10 positions matching TRBD1. The CDR3 runs 13 residues. Per germline, CDR1 SGHKS and CDR2 YYEKEE (reference sequence). V lost 4 bases and J lost 7; bases outside the gene matches: 5. The CDR3 sequence is CASSVDRGLEQYF. The CDR3 coding sequence is TGTGCCAGCAGCGTGGACAGGGGGTTGGAGCAGTACTTC.

The chain combines TRBV2 with TRBJ2-5; 7 nucleotides align to TRBD2. V lost 5 bases and J lost 5; bases outside the gene matches: 11. CDR3 size: 15 residues. Germline assignment: CDR1 SNHLY and CDR2 FYNNEI. The CDR3 loop reads CASSSFGLEGETQYF. In nucleotides, the CDR3 is TGTGCCAGCAGTTCTTTTGGACTAGAAGGGGAGACCCAGTACTTC. Full variable domain (missing parts from reference TRBV2 and TRBJ2-5): EPEVTQTPSHQVTQMGQEVILRCVPISNHLYFYWYRQILGQKVEFLVSFYNNEISEKSEIFDDQFSVERPDGSNFTLKIRSTKLEDSAMYFCASSSFGLEGETQYFGPGTRLLVL.

The V call is TRBV18, the J call TRBJ2-5, with a weak D call TRBD1 (6 bases). Germline CDR1 is KGHSH and CDR2 is LQKENI. Trimming stripped 2 bases from V and 4 bases from J, with 8 bases between. The CDR3 is 13 residues long. The CDR3 loop is CASSPWGLETQYF. In DNA, the CDR3 is TGTGCCAGCTCACCATGGGGGCTAGAGACCCAGTACTTC. Complete variable domain (other parts from reference TRBV18 and TRBJ2-5): NAGVMQNPRHLVRRRGQEARLRCSPMKGHSHVYWYRQLPEEGLKFMVYLQKENIIDESGMPKERFSAEFPKEGPSILRIQQVVRGDSAAYFCASSPWGLETQYFGPGTRLLVL.

J is TRBJ2-5 and V is TRBV10-3; 11 bases match TRBD2. Unmatched junction bases numbered 14, after V lost 3 bases and J lost 5 bases. Per germline, CDR1 ENHRY and CDR2 SYGVKD. This CDR3 has 18 residues. DNA of the CDR3: TGTGCCATCAGTGATTCCATTACGCCGGGACTAGCGGCCGAGACCCAGTACTTC. This gives the protein CAISDSITPGLAAETQYF.

This chain joins TRBV9 and TRBJ2-7; TRBD1 might be the D (5 bases). V gave up 3 bases and J gave up 4 bases, with 14 bases separating them. The CDR3 length is 14 residues. The germline CDR1 and CDR2 sequences are SGDLS and YYNGEE. Written as DNA, the CDR3 is TGTGCCAGCAGCGCCGACAGTTTCGGTTACGAGCAGTACTTC. Translated: CASSADSFGYEQYF.

CDR3 nucleotide sequence: TGCAGTGCTAGAGAGGGGCACGAGCAGTACTTC. It encodes CSAREGHEQYF. V usage is TRBV20-1 and J usage is TRBJ2-7, with D tentatively TRBD1 (5 bases). Trimming removed 0 bases at V and 5 bases at J, with 5 bases between. Germline V gene sequence: CDR1 DFQATT, CDR2 SNEGSKA (reference sequence). The CDR3 runs to 11 residues.

The chain uses TRBV25-1 and TRBJ1-1, with TRBD1 matching over 9 bases. The CDR3 has 16 amino acids. In germline, CDR1 is MGHDK, CDR2 SYGVNS. J gave up 0 bases and V 3 bases, and 5 bases lay outside the gene matches. CDR3 bases: TGTGCCAGCAGTGAGGGGGGGACAGGGATGAACACTGAAGCTTTCTTT. Its translation is CASSEGGTGMNTEAFF.

This rearrangement joins TRBV6-1 to TRBJ2-7; possibly TRBD2 for D (6 bases). Per the germline V gene, CDR1 is MNHNS and CDR2 is SASEGT. The CDR3 consists of 14 residues. V was clipped by 6 bases and J by 3 bases, with 15 bases between them. The CDR3 nucleotides are TGTGCCAGCAGCCAAACTGGAGGGTACTACGAGCAGTACTTC. Its translation: CASSQTGGYYEQYF.

V usage is TRBV29-1 and J usage is TRBJ2-7; D remains ambiguous. Germline CDR1 is SQVTM and CDR2 is ANQGSEA. Trimming shortened V by 4 bases and J by 7 bases, and 8 bases separated the two germline ends. The CDR3 loop spans 10 amino acids. The DNA of the CDR3 is TGCAGCGTTGCTGACATTGAGCAGTACTTC. Translation gives CSVADIEQYF.

This chain connects TRBV25-1 to TRBJ1-3; D call uncertain. In germline, CDR1 is MGHDK, CDR2 SYGVNS. The CDR3 is 17 amino acids. The germline V and J ends were trimmed by 1 base and 0 bases, with 13 bases remaining between them. CDR3 loop: CASSELTDTFSGNTIYF. The CDR3 DNA reads TGTGCCAGCAGTGAATTAACCGACACCTTCTCTGGAAACACCATATATTTT.

This rearrangement joins TRBV7-2 to TRBJ1-1; 7 nucleotides line up with TRBD1. The CDR3 consists of 14 residues. The V gene's germline CDR1 is SGHTA and CDR2 FQGNSA. J was trimmed by 7 bases and V by 4 bases; bases with no gene match: 9. The DNA for the CDR3 is TGTGCCAGCAGCTATCGACAGGGTTCGGGTGAAGCTTTCTTT. Protein sequence: CASSYRQGSGEAFF.

As regards this clone: Other nucleotide sequences in the sample specify the same CDR3. DNA for the CDR3: TGCGCCAGCAGCTTGGCGGCCGGGGGGAATTCACCCCTCCACTTT. Its protein product is CASSLAAGGNSPLHF. This chain connects TRBV5-1 to TRBJ1-6; TRBD1 might be the D (5 bases). The length of the CDR3 is 15 residues. The V end lost 0 bases, the J end lost 7 bases, and 11 bases lay between the germline ends. Germline V CDR1 and CDR2: SGHRS, YFSETQ.

V is TRBV7-9 and J is TRBJ2-2; 9 bases are shared with TRBD1. CDR1 is SEHNR, CDR2 FQNEAQ, per germline (reference sequence). V dropped 5 bases and J dropped 1; count of bases not matched to a gene: 2. The CDR3 totals 15 residues. The CDR3 is CASSMGQGNTGELFF. CDR3 sequence (DNA): TGTGCCAGCAGCATGGGACAGGGGAACACCGGGGAGCTGTTTTTT.

This clone is classed as medium-sized. The chain uses TRBV30 and TRBJ1-3; unclear D gene. The CDR3 is made up of 11 amino acids. CDR1 GTSNPN and CDR2 SVGIG come from the germline V gene (reference sequence). Deletions cut 5 bases from V and 5 bases from J, with 7 bases between. As DNA, the CDR3 is TGTGCCTGGGCTGACAGAAACACCATATATTTT. Its protein product is CAWADRNTIYF.

The chain has TRBV19 and TRBJ2-2, with D perhaps matching TRBD1 (6 bases). The V end lost 3 bases, the J end lost 5 bases, and 13 bases lay between the germline ends. Germline CDR1 is LNHDA and CDR2 is SQIVND (reference sequence). The CDR3 spans 15 residues. CDR3 nucleotide sequence: TGTGCCAGTAGTATCCTGGGGGCAGGGACCGGGGAGCTGTTTTTT. The encoded protein is CASSILGAGTGELFF. Variable domain in full (rest from reference TRBV19 and TRBJ2-2): DGGITQSPKYLFRKEGQNVTLSCEQNLNHDAMYWYRQDPGQGLRLIYYSQIVNDFQKGDIAEGYSVSREKKESFPLTVTSAQKNPTAFYLCASSILGAGTGELFFGEGSRLTVL.

The table lists this clone with a few counts. V usage is TRBV19 and J usage is TRBJ2-2, with D possibly TRBD1 on 5 matching bases. The length of the CDR3 is 15 residues. Deletions cut 7 bases from V and 4 bases from J, with 16 bases between. Germline V gene lookup returns CDR1 LNHDA and CDR2 SQIVND (reference sequence). In nucleotides, the CDR3 is TGTGCCAGTAAGCCAGGGCAGGGCGGCACCGGGGAGCTGTTTTTT. Translating gives CASKPGQGGTGELFF.

The rearrangement links TRBV7-7 to TRBJ2-3; tentatively, D is TRBD2 (7 bases). The V end lost 5 bases, the J end lost 2 bases, and 14 bases lay between the germline ends. There are 15 residues in the CDR3. CDR1 and CDR2 from the germline V gene are SSHAT and FNYEAQ (reference sequence). Written as DNA, the CDR3 is TGTGCCAGCAGCCGGGGAGGGGGGGACACAGATACGCAGTATTTT. It is translated as CASSRGGGDTDTQYF.

The chain combines TRBV10-2 with TRBJ2-7, with a weak D call TRBD2 (6 bases). CDR1 is WSHSY, CDR2 SAAADI, per germline. Trimming removed 3 bases from V and 1 base from J, with 13 bases in between. The CDR3 is 15 amino acids. The CDR3: CASSDPGDVSYEQYF. The CDR3, as DNA: TGCGCCAGCAGTGACCCGGGGGACGTATCCTACGAGCAGTACTTC.

The chain recombines TRBV11-3 with TRBJ2-7; 8 nucleotides line up with TRBD1. Trimming at V came to 3 bases and at J to 6 bases, leaving 16 bases not matched to a gene. Germline-derived CDR1 and CDR2 are SGHNT and YENEEA. The CDR3 spans 17 residues. The CDR3 region is CASSFQGTGPKTGEQYF. The CDR3 coding sequence is TGTGCCAGCAGCTTTCAGGGGACAGGACCTAAGACGGGCGAGCAGTACTTC.

As DNA, the CDR3 is TGTGCCAGTACCGCAGGGGATAGCAATCAGCCCCAGCATTTT. Its translation is CASTAGDSNQPQHF. The V and J genes are TRBV19 and TRBJ1-5; perhaps TRBD1 as D (6 bases). The CDR3 sequence is 14 residues long. Germline V gene sequence: CDR1 LNHDA, CDR2 SQIVND (reference sequence). The V end lost 7 bases, the J end lost 0 bases, and 10 bases lay between the germline ends.

The chain links TRBV6-1 to TRBJ1-5; 9 positions match TRBD1. V was clipped by 5 bases and J by 3 bases; unmatched bases: 5. This CDR3 is built from 15 residues. The germline gives CDR1 MNHNS, CDR2 SASEGT. CDR3 protein: CASSLDRGFNQPQHF. The CDR3, as DNA: TGTGCCAGCAGTCTGGACAGGGGCTTCAATCAGCCCCAGCATTTT.

This chain connects TRBV18 to TRBJ1-2; 7 nucleotides match TRBD1. Looked up from germline, CDR1 is KGHSH and CDR2 is LQKENI. The V segment lost 6 bases and the J segment 3 bases; nucleotides outside the gene matches: 4. CDR3 size: 13 residues. DNA for the CDR3: TGTGCCAGCTCTCTACAGGGGTACTATGGCTACACCTTC. As protein: CASSLQGYYGYTF. The whole variable domain, filled in from reference TRBV18 and TRBJ1-2, reads NAGVMQNPRHLVRRRGQEARLRCSPMKGHSHVYWYRQLPEEGLKFMVYLQKENIIDESGMPKERFSAEFPKEGPSILRIQQVVRGDSAAYFCASSLQGYYGYTFGSGTRLTVV.

The V call is TRBV7-8, the J call TRBJ2-7; 7 nucleotides line up with TRBD1. V lost 5 bases, J lost 3 bases, and 7 bases stayed unmatched. Looked up from germline, CDR1 is SGHVS and CDR2 is FQNEAQ. The CDR3 is 14 residues long. For the CDR3, the DNA is TGTGCCAGCAGCCTTAGACAGGGACGCTACGAGCAGTACTTC. This codes for CASSLRQGRYEQYF.

This rearrangement joins TRBV19 to TRBJ1-5; 7 positions match TRBD1. The germline gives CDR1 LNHDA, CDR2 SQIVND (reference sequence). CDR3 length: 17 residues. The trim removed 10 bases at V and 2 bases at J, leaving 17 bases unmatched. CDR3 bases: TGTGCCACCACCTCGGAGATTGGACAGGCTGGCAATCAGCCCCAGCATTTT. Its translation is CATTSEIGQAGNQPQHF. The complete variable domain, with remaining parts taken from reference TRBV19 and TRBJ1-5, reads DGGITQSPKYLFRKEGQNVTLSCEQNLNHDAMYWYRQDPGQGLRLIYYSQIVNDFQKGDIAEGYSVSREKKESFPLTVTSAQKNPTAFYLCATTSEIGQAGNQPQHFGDGTRLSIL.

This clone occurred a few times. The rearrangement uses TRBV11-3 and TRBJ2-7; 10 bases fit TRBD1. The CDR3 sequence is 14 residues long. Looked up from germline, CDR1 is SGHNT and CDR2 is YENEEA. Trimming removed 3 bases from V and 3 bases from J; junction bases left unmatched: 2. CDR3 bases: TGTGCCAGCAGCTTCGGGACAGGGGTCTACGAGCAGTACTTC. It yields the protein CASSFGTGVYEQYF.

The chain recombines TRBV28 with TRBJ1-6; perhaps TRBD1 as D (6 bases). This CDR3 is built from 14 residues. Germline-derived CDR1 and CDR2 are MDHEN and SYDVKM. V was pared by 8 bases and J by 1 base, with 9 bases between. The CDR3 DNA follows: TGTGCCAGCGCAGGGGAATCCTATAATTCACCCCTCCACTTT. Translating gives CASAGESYNSPLHF. Based on the CDR3 plus reference TRBV28 and TRBJ1-6, the full variable domain is DVKVTQSSRYLVKRTGEKVFLECVQDMDHENMFWYRQDPGLGLRLIYFSYDVKMKEKGDIPEGYSVSREKKERFSLILESASTNQTSMYLCASAGESYNSPLHFGNGTRLTVT.

The DNA of the CDR3 is TGTGCCAGCAGCCCAGAAGGGCTAGCGGGGCACTACGAGCAGTACTTC. This gives the protein CASSPEGLAGHYEQYF. The chain links TRBV13 to TRBJ2-7; 9 bases fit TRBD2. The CDR3 contains 16 residues. Germline CDR1 PRHDT, CDR2 FYEKMQ (reference sequence). V was clipped by 5 bases and J by 3 bases; unmatched bases: 11. The entire variable domain, with the rest obtained from reference TRBV13 and TRBJ2-7, is as follows: AAGVIQSPRHLIKEKRETATLKCYPIPRHDTVYWYQQGPGQDPQFLISFYEKMQSDKGSIPDRFSAQQFSDYHSELNMSSLELGDSALYFCASSPEGLAGHYEQYFGPGTRLTVT.